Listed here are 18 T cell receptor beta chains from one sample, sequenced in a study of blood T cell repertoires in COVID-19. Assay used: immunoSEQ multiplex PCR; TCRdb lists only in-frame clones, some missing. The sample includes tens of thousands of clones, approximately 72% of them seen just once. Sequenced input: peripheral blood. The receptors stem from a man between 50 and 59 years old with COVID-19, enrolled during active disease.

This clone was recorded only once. CDR3 protein: CATSEIGTAQETQYF. CDR3 in DNA: TGTGCCACCAGTGAAATAGGGACAGCCCAAGAGACCCAGTACTTC. V and J are TRBV24-1 and TRBJ2-5; 7 bases line up with TRBD1. There are 15 residues in the CDR3. Germline CDR1 is KGHDR and CDR2 is SFDVKD. J was trimmed by 1 base and V by 4 bases; bases with no gene match: 5.

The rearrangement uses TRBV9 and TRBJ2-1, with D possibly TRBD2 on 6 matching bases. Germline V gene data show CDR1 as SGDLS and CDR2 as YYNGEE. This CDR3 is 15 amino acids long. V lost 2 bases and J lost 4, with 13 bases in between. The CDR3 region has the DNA TGTGCCAGCAGCGTCGACTGGGACTTATACAATGAGCAGTTCTTC. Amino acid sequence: CASSVDWDLYNEQFF.

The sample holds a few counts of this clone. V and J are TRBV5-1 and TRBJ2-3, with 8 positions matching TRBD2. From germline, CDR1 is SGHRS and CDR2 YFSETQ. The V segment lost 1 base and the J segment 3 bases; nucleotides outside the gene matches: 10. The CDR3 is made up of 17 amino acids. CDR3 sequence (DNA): TGCGCCAGCAGCTTGTTTGCGGGGGGTCATCAGACAGATACGCAGTATTTT. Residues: CASSLFAGGHQTDTQYF.

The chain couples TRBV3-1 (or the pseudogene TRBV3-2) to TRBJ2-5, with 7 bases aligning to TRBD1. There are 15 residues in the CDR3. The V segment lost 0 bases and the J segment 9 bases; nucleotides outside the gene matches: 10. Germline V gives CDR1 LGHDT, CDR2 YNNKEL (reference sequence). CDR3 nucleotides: TGTGCCAGCAGCCAAGACTCCCGGGGTCAGGGGGCCCAGTACTTC. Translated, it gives CASSQDSRGQGAQYF.

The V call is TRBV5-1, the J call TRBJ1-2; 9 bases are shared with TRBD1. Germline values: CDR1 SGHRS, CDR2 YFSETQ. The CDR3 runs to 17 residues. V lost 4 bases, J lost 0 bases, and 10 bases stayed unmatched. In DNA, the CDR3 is TGCGCCAGCAGCCCCCTGACAGGGGGTTTGGCTAACTATGGCTACACCTTC. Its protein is CASSPLTGGLANYGYTF.

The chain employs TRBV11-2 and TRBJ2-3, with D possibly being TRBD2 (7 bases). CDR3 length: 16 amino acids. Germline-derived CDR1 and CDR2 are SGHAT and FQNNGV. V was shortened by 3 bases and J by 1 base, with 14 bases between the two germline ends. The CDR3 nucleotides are TGTGCCAGCAGCTTCCGGGGGGCAGGGGGCACAGATACGCAGTATTTT. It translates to CASSFRGAGGTDTQYF.

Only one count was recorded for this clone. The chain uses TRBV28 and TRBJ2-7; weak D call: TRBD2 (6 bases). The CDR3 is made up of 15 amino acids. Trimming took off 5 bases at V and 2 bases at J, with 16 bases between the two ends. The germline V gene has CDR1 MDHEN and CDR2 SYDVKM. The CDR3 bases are TGTGCCAGCAGTGCACCGGGGGTAGGAACCTACGAGCAGTACTTC. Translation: CASSAPGVGTYEQYF.

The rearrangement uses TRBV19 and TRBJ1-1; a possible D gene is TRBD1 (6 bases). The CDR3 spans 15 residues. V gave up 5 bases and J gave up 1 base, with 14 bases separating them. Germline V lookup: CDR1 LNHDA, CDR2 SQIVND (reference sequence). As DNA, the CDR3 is TGTGCCAGTAGTCCCCGGGGGGCGGCGAACACTGAAGCTTTCTTT. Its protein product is CASSPRGAANTEAFF.

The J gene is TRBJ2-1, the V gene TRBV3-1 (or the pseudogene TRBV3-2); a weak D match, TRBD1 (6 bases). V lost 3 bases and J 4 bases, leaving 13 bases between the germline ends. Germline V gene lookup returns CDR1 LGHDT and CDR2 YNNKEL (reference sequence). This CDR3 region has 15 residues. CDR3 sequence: CASSHLLGGYNEQFF. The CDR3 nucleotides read TGTGCCAGCAGCCACCTTTTAGGGGGTTACAATGAGCAGTTCTTC.

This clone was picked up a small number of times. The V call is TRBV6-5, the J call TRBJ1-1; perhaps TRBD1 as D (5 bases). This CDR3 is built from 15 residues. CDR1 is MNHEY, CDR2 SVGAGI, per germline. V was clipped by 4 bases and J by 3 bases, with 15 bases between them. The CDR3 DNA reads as TGTGCCAGCAGTTCATTGGGGCAGACCCACACTGAAGCTTTCTTT. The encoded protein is CASSSLGQTHTEAFF.

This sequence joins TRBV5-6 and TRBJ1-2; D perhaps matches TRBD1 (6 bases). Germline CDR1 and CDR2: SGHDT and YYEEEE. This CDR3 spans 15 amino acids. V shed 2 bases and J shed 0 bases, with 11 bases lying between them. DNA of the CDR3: TGTGCCAGCAGCTTTCCGGGGACATCTAACTATGGCTACACCTTC. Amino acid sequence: CASSFPGTSNYGYTF.

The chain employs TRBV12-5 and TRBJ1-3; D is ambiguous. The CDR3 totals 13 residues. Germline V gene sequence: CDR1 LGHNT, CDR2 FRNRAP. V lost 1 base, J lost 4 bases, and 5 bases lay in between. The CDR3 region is CASGLGQGNTIYF. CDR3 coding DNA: TGTGCTAGTGGTTTGGGGCAGGGAAACACCATATATTTT.

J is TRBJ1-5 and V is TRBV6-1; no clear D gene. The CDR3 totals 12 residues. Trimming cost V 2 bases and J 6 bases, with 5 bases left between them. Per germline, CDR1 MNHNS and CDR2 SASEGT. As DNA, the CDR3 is TGTGCCAGCAGTGAAAGGAGTCAGCCCCAGCATTTT. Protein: CASSERSQPQHF.

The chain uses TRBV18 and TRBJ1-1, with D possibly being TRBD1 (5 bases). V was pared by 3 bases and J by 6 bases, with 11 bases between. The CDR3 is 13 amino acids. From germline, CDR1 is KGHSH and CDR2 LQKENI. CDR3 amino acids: CASSPNRRAEAFF. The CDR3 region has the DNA TGTGCCAGCTCACCCAACAGGAGGGCTGAAGCTTTCTTT.

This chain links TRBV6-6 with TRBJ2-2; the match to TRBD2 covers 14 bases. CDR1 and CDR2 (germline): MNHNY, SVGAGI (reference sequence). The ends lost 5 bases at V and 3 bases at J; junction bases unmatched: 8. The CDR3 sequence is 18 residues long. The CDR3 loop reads CASSPRLAGGPDTGELFF. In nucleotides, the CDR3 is TGTGCCAGCAGTCCCCGACTAGCGGGAGGGCCGGACACCGGGGAGCTGTTTTTT.

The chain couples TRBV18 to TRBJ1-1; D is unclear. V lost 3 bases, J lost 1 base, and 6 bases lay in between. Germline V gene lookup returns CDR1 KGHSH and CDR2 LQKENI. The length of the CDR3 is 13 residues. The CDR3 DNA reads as TGTGCCAGCTCACCTACAGAGAACACTGAAGCTTTCTTT. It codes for CASSPTENTEAFF.

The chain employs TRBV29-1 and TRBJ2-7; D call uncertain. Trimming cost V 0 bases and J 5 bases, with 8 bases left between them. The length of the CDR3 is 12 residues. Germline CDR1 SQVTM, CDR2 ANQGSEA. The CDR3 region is CSVEDSRDEQYF. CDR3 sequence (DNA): TGCAGCGTTGAAGACTCAAGAGACGAGCAGTACTTC.

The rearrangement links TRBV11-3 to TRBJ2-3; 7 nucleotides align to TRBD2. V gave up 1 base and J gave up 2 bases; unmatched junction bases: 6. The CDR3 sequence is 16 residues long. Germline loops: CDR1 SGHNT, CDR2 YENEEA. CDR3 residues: CASSLGGSYPTDTQYF. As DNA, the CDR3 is TGTGCCAGCAGCTTAGGCGGGAGTTACCCCACAGATACGCAGTATTTT. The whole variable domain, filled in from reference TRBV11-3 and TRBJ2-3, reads EAGVVQSPRYKIIEKKQPVAFWCNPISGHNTLYWYLQNLGQGPELLIRYENEEAVDDSQLPKDRFSAERLKGVDSTLKIQPAELGDSAVYLCASSLGGSYPTDTQYFGPGTRLTVL.